Below, one TCR beta chain is given with its context. No antigen is known for it. The CDR3 is made up of 15 amino acids. Germline V gives CDR1 MGHRA, CDR2 YSYEKL. V lost 2 bases and J 2 bases, leaving 12 bases between the germline ends. This entry comes from a study of cytomegalovirus exposure and HLA in healthy donors. General observations from the study: In a later analysis, HLA-associated beta chains showed higher expansion and lower generation probabilities than comparable chains.

PCR employed 60 Vbeta and 13 Jbeta primers. Libraries were prepared by immunoSEQ multiplex PCR; TCRdb keeps only in-frame clonotypes and omits some of them. The sample lists approximately 170,000 clones, about 76% occurring once. The source of this sequence is a woman in her late teens or twenties in good health and CMV-seropositive. The rearrangement links TRBV4-1 to TRBJ2-5; D unresolved. Sequenced material: PBMCs. CDR3 protein: CASSQHDGEQETQYF. The CDR3, as DNA: TGCGCCAGCAGCCAACATGACGGAGAACAAGAGACCCAGTACTTC.